This is a list of T cell receptor beta chains from one sample in a study of cytotoxic CD8 clonotypes in ibrutinib-treated CLL. The method was immunoSEQ multiplex PCR; TCRdb's version includes in-frame clones alone and lacks a portion of them. This table holds 150,000 or so clones, approximately 80% found once. This specimen consisted of PBMCs, obtained after 24 months of ibrutinib treatment. The receptors derive from a human donor with chronic lymphocytic leukemia. The CDR3 runs from the conserved cysteine through the conserved F or W. A D gene is named only where the DNA matches it firmly. For some rows the clone size is stated as once, few or many, or as a class when expanded; others skip it.

once,TRBJ2-7,TRBV11-2,-,CASSNGQNYEQYF,TGTGCCAGCAGCAACGGCCAGAACTACGAGCAGTACTTC
-,TRBJ1-4,TRBV7-2,-,CASSLGRAGVNEKLFF,TGTGCCAGCAGCTTGGGAAGGGCAGGGGTTAATGAAAAACTGTTTTTT
-,TRBJ2-5,TRBV9,-,CASSVGNSPTETQYF,TGTGCCAGCAGCGTAGGAAATAGCCCCACAGAGACCCAGTACTTC
-,TRBJ1-1,TRBV18,-,CASSQLGRMNTEAFF,TGTGCCAGCTCACAGTTAGGTCGGATGAACACTGAAGCTTTCTTT
-,TRBJ1-4,TRBV6-1,TRBD1,CASDTGGTGNEKLFF,TGTGCCAGCGATACAGGGGGCACGGGTAATGAAAAACTGTTTTTT
once,TRBJ2-7,TRBV6-5,-,CASRQGHQYEQYF,TGTGCCAGCAGGCAGGGACACCAGTACGAGCAGTACTTC
-,TRBJ1-3,TRBV30,-,CAWSRDPGNTIYF,TGTGCCTGGAGTCGGGACCCTGGAAACACCATATATTTT
-,TRBJ2-1,TRBV7-3,-,CASSSSLGGLATRDSYNEQFF,TGTGCCAGCAGCTCCTCACTTGGGGGGCTAGCGACAAGGGACTCCTACAATGAGCAGTTCTTC
-,TRBJ2-5,TRBV11-2,TRBD1,CASSSRGSETQYF,TGTGCCAGCAGCTCCAGGGGGTCAGAGACCCAGTACTTC
-,TRBJ2-7,TRBV2,TRBD1,CASSMGQGAYEQYF,TGTGCCAGCAGCATGGGACAGGGGGCTTACGAGCAGTACTTC
few,TRBJ2-7,TRBV7-2,-,CASSPLGLFHEQYF,TGTGCCAGCAGCCCCCTGGGCCTTTTCCACGAGCAGTACTTC
medium-sized,TRBJ2-3,TRBV18,TRBD2,CASSPGAGLAGSDTQYF,TGTGCCAGCTCACCGGGAGCCGGACTAGCGGGGTCGGATACGCAGTATTTT
many,TRBJ1-1,TRBV5-6,-,CASSRPVRDTEAFF,TGTGCCAGCAGCCGCCCAGTCCGGGACACTGAAGCTTTCTTT
once,TRBJ2-7,TRBV6-1,-,CASSEIGTSNYEQYF,TGTGCCAGCAGTGAAATAGGGACATCTAACTACGAGCAGTACTTC
-,TRBJ1-5,TRBV18,-,CASSPRTGNQPQHF,TGTGCCAGCTCACCCCGTACAGGAAATCAGCCCCAGCATTTT
-,TRBJ2-1,TRBV7-2,-,CASSSYVTRGSNEQFF,TGTGCCAGCAGCTCATACGTGACTAGAGGTTCTAATGAGCAGTTCTTC
-,TRBJ1-2,TRBV18,TRBD1,CASSPIIFRDRGAYGYTF,TGTGCCAGCTCACCGATTATTTTCCGGGACAGGGGGGCCTATGGCTACACCTTC
-,TRBJ2-7,TRBV2,-,CASRATGTYYEQYF,TGTGCCAGCAGAGCAACCGGGACATACTACGAGCAGTACTTC
-,TRBJ2-3,TRBV7-9,TRBD2,CASSLAGTSGRTDTQYF,TGTGCCAGCAGCTTGGCCGGGACTAGCGGGAGGACAGATACGCAGTATTTT
-,TRBJ1-1,TRBV30,TRBD1,CAWSVQGGNTEAFF,TGTGCCTGGAGTGTACAGGGGGGTAATACTGAAGCTTTCTTT
-,TRBJ1-5,TRBV5-1,-,CASSLDGNQPQHF,TGCGCCAGCAGCTTAGACGGGAATCAGCCCCAGCATTTT
few,TRBJ1-1,TRBV6-4,-,CASSAQEGTEAFF,TGTGCCAGCAGTGCACAAGAGGGTACTGAAGCTTTCTTT
-,TRBJ2-7,TRBV5-6,-,CASSLGRPSSYEQYF,TGTGCCAGCAGCTTAGGGAGGCCATCCTCCTACGAGCAGTACTTC
medium-sized,TRBJ2-2,TRBV29-1,TRBD2,CSVRGENTGELFF,TGCAGCGTTCGGGGGGAGAACACCGGGGAGCTGTTTTTT
-,TRBJ2-7,TRBV30,-,CAWSVTLGREQYF,TGTGCCTGGAGTGTAACCCTTGGGAGGGAGCAGTACTTC
-,TRBJ2-7,TRBV20-1,-,CSTPRGYEQYF,TGCAGTACTCCCCGGGGGTACGAGCAGTACTTC
-,TRBJ1-1,TRBV5-3,-,CARSLGMWAMNTEAFF,TGTGCCAGAAGTCTTGGGATGTGGGCCATGAACACTGAAGCTTTCTTT
once,TRBJ2-5,TRBV18,-,CASSPRGRQETQYF,TGTGCCAGCTCACCTCGGGGACGGCAAGAGACCCAGTACTTC
-,TRBJ2-1,TRBV7-9,TRBD2,CASSPRGTSGSRLNEQFF,TGTGCCAGCAGCCCTAGGGGGACTAGCGGGAGTCGGTTAAATGAGCAGTTCTTC
-,TRBJ2-2,TRBV28,TRBD2,CASSFGLAVNTGELFF,TGTGCCAGCAGTTTCGGACTAGCTGTGAACACCGGGGAGCTGTTTTTT
-,TRBJ2-1,TRBV2,-,CASLYRTGGEQFF,TGTGCCAGCCTGTACCGAACTGGGGGTGAGCAGTTCTTC
-,TRBJ1-5,TRBV5-1,-,CASSLTGANQPQHF,TGCGCCAGCAGCTTGACGGGGGCGAATCAGCCCCAGCATTTT
-,TRBJ1-1,TRBV5-8,-,CASSTRGRGVDTEAFF,TGTGCCAGCAGCACCCGGGGGCGAGGGGTCGACACTGAAGCTTTCTTT
-,TRBJ2-2,TRBV11-3,-,CASKADTGELFF,TGTGCCAGCAAGGCAGACACCGGGGAGCTGTTTTTT
few,TRBJ1-5,TRBV30,-,CAWSVWSDQPQHF,TGTGCCTGGAGTGTATGGTCAGATCAGCCCCAGCATTTT
-,TRBJ2-1,TRBV4-2,-,CASSQESYKSSYNEQFF,TGTGCCAGCAGCCAAGAGTCCTATAAGAGCTCCTACAATGAGCAGTTCTTC
-,TRBJ1-2,TRBV4-3,-,CASSHGIGYTF,TGCGCCAGCAGCCATGGCATTGGCTACACCTTC
-,TRBJ2-2,TRBV4-3,-,CASSQVGVDTGELFF,TGCGCCAGCAGCCAAGTCGGGGTAGACACCGGGGAGCTGTTTTTT
once,TRBJ1-3,TRBV7-8,TRBD1,CASSLPGQLGGNTIYF,TGTGCCAGCAGCTTACCGGGACAGTTGGGGGGAAACACCATATATTTT
few,TRBJ2-1,TRBV18,-,CASSFIQGKLSVLNEQFF,TGTGCCAGCTCGTTCATACAGGGAAAACTCTCCGTGCTCAATGAGCAGTTCTTC
-,TRBJ2-7,TRBV27,TRBD1,CASSPRDRNYEQYF,TGTGCCAGCAGCCCGAGGGACAGAAACTACGAGCAGTACTTC
-,TRBJ2-3,TRBV5-1,-,CASRADLARNTDTQYF,TGCGCCAGCAGGGCCGACTTGGCACGGAACACAGATACGCAGTATTTT
few,TRBJ1-3,TRBV11-1,-,CASSLEGVSGNTIYF,TGTGCCAGCAGCTTGGAGGGGGTCTCTGGAAACACCATATATTTT